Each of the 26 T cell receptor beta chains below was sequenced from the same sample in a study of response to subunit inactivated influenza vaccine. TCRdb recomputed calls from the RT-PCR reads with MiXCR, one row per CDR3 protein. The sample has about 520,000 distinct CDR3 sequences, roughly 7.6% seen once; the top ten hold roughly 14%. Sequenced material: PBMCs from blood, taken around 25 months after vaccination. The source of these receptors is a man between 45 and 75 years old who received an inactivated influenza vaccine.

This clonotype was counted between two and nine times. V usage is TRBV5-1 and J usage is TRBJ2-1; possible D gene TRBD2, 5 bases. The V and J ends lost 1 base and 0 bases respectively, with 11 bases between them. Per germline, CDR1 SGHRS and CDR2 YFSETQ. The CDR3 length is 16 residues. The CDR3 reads CASSLSPGISYNEQFF. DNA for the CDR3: TGCGCCAGCAGCTTGTCCCCGGGGATCTCCTACAATGAGCAGTTCTTC.

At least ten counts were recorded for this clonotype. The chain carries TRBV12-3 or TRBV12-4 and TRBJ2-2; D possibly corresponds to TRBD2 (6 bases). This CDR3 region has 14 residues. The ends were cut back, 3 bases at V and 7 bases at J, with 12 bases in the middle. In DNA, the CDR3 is TGTGCCAGCAGTTTTGCGGGGAAAAGCGGGGAGCTGTTTTTT. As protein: CASSFAGKSGELFF.

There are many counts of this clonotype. In nucleotides, the CDR3 is TGTGCCAGCAGTTTGGGCAGTGAAAAACTGTTTTTT. Translated: CASSLGSEKLFF. The V gene is TRBV12-3 or TRBV12-4, the J gene TRBJ1-4; D gene ambiguous. This CDR3 region has 12 residues. The ends were cut back, 3 bases at V and 7 bases at J, with 6 bases in the middle.

The CDR3 loop is CSARKEWTTRNNEQFF. The CDR3, as DNA: TGCAGTGCTAGAAAGGAATGGACCACAAGAAACAATGAGCAGTTCTTC. The rearrangement joins TRBV20-1 to TRBJ2-1; the D is unclear. V was cut by 2 bases and J by 5 bases, with 19 bases left in between. The CDR3 contains 16 residues. Germline V CDR1 and CDR2: DFQATT, SNEGSKA (reference sequence).

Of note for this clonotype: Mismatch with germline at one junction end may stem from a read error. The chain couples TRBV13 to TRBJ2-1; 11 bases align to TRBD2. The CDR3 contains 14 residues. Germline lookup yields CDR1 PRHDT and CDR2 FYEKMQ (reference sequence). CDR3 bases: TGTGCCAGCGCAACTAGCGGGGGCTACAATGGGCAGTTCTTC. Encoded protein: CASATSGGYNGQFF.

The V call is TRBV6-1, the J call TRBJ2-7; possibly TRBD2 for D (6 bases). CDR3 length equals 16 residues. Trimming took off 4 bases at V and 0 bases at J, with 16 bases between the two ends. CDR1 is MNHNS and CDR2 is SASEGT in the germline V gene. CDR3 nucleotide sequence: TGTGCCAGCAGTGGGAGGGCGGATTCTCCCTCCTACGAGCAGTACTTC. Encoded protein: CASSGRADSPSYEQYF.

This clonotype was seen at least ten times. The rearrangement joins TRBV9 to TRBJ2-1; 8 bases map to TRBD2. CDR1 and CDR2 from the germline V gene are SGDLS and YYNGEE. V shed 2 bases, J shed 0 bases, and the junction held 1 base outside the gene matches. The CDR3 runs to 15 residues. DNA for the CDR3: TGTGCCAGCAGCGTTAGCGGGAACTCCTACAATGAGCAGTTCTTC. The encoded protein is CASSVSGNSYNEQFF.

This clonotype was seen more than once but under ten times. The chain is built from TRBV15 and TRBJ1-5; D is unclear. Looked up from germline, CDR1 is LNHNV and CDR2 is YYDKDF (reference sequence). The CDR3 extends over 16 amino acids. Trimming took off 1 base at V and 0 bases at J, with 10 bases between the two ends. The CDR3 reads CATSRGMGYSNQPQHF. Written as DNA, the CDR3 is TGTGCCACCAGCAGAGGGATGGGATATAGCAATCAGCCCCAGCATTTT.

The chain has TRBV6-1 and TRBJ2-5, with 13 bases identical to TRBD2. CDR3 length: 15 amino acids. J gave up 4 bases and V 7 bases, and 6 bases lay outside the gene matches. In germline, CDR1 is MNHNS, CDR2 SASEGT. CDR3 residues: CASTPGTSGTETQYF. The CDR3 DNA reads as TGTGCCAGCACCCCAGGGACTAGCGGGACAGAGACCCAGTACTTC.

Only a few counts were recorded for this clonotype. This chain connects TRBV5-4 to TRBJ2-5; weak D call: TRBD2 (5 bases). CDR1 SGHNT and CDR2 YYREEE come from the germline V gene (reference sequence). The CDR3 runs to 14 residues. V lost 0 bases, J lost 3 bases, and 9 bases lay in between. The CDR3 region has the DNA TGTGCCAGCAGCTTGGTAGGGAGTAAAGAGACCCAGTACTTC. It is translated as CASSLVGSKETQYF.

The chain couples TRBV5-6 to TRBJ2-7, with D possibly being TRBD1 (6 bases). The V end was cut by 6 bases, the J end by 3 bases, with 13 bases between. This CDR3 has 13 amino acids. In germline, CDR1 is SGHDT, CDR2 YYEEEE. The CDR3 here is CASTSGTNYEQYF. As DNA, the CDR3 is TGTGCCAGCACCTCCGGGACAAACTACGAGCAGTACTTC. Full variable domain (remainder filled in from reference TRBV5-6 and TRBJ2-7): DAGVTQSPTHLIKTRGQQVTLRCSPKSGHDTVSWYQQALGQGPQFIFQYYEEEERQRGNFPDRFSGHQFPNYSSELNVNALLLGDSALYLCASTSGTNYEQYFGPGTRLTVT.

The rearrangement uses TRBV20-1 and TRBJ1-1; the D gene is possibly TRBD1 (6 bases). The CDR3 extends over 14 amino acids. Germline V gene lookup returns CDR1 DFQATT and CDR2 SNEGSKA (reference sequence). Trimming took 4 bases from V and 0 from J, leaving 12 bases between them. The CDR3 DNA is TGCAGTGCTATTTGGGGGCATATGAACACTGAAGCTTTCTTT. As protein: CSAIWGHMNTEAFF.

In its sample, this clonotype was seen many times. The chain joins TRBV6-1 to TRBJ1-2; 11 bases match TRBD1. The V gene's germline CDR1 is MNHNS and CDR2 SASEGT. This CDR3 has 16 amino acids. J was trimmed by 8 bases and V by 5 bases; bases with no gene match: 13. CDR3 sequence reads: CASSRITIGQGAGYTF. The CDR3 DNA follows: TGTGCCAGCAGTAGAATCACTATCGGACAGGGGGCCGGCTACACCTTC.

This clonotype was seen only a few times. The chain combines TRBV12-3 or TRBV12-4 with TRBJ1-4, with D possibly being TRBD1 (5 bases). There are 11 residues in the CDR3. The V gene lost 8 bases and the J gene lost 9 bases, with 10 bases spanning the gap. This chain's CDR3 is CASGDFKKLFF. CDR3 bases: TGTGCCAGCGGGGACTTCAAAAAACTGTTTTTT.

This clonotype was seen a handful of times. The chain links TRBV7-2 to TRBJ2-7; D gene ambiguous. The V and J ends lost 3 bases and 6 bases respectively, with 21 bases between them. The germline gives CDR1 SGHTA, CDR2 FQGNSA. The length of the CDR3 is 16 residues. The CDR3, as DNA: TGTGCCAGCAGCTTTTCCGGGTCTCAATCAATTCGCGAGCAGTACTTC. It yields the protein CASSFSGSQSIREQYF. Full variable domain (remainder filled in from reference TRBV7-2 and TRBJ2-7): GAGVSQSPSNKVTEKGKDVELRCDPISGHTALYWYRQSLGQGLEFLIYFQGNSAPDKSGLPSDRFSAERTGGSVSTLTIQRTQQEDSAVYLCASSFSGSQSIREQYFGPGTRLTVT.

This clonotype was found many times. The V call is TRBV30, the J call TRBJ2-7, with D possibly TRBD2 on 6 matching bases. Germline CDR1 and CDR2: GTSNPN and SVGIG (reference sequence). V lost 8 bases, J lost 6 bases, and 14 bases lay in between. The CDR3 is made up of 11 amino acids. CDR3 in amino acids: CAGGRLLEQYF. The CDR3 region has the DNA TGTGCCGGAGGGCGCCTACTCGAGCAGTACTTC.

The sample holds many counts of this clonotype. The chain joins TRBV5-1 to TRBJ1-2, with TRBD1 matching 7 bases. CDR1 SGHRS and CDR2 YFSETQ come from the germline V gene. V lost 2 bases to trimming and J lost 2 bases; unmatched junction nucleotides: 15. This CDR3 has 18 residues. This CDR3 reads CASSFLGTAELENYGYTF. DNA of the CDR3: TGCGCCAGCAGCTTCCTGGGGACAGCGGAATTAGAGAACTATGGCTACACCTTC.

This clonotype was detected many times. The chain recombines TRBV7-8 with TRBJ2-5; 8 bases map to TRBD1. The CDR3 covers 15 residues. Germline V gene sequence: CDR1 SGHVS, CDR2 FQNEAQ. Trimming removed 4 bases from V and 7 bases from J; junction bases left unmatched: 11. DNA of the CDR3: TGTGCCAGCAGCTCTATACTACAGGGGGGTGCGACCCAGTACTTC. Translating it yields CASSSILQGGATQYF.

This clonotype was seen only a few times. The CDR3 DNA reads TGTGCCAGTAGATTAAGGGGGAACACCGGGGAGCTGTTTTTT. The encoded protein is CASRLRGNTGELFF. This rearrangement joins TRBV19 to TRBJ2-2; a possible D gene is TRBD1 (5 bases). V lost 6 bases and J lost 1, with 9 bases in between. Germline CDR1 reads LNHDA; CDR2 reads SQIVND (reference sequence). This CDR3 has 14 amino acids.

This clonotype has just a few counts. This CDR3 is CASSTRQGPWPLHF. The CDR3 region has the DNA TGTGCCAGCAGCACCCGACAGGGCCCCTGGCCCCTCCACTTT. This rearrangement joins TRBV7-2 to TRBJ1-6; 7 bases are shared with TRBD1. V was clipped by 5 bases and J by 13 bases; unmatched bases: 11. The germline gives CDR1 SGHTA, CDR2 FQGNSA. This CDR3 has 14 amino acids. The full variable domain, rest sourced from reference TRBV7-2 and TRBJ1-6, is GAGVSQSPSNKVTEKGKDVELRCDPISGHTALYWYRQSLGQGLEFLIYFQGNSAPDKSGLPSDRFSAERTGGSVSTLTIQRTQQEDSAVYLCASSTRQGPWPLHFGNGTRLTVT.

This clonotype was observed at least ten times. This chain's CDR3 is CSATHGGNTEAFF. DNA for the CDR3: TGCAGTGCTACCCACGGGGGGAACACTGAAGCTTTCTTT. The V and J genes are TRBV20-1 and TRBJ1-1; the D gene is possibly TRBD1 (5 bases). CDR3 size: 13 residues. V lost 4 bases and J 1 base, leaving 10 bases between the germline ends. The germline V gene has CDR1 DFQATT and CDR2 SNEGSKA (reference sequence).

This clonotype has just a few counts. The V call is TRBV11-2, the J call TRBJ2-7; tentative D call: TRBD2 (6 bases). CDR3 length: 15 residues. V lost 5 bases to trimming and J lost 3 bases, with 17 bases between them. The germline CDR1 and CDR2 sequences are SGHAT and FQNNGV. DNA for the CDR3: TGTGCCAGCAGCCCGGGGGTTGGCCGTTACTACGAGCAGTACTTC. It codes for CASSPGVGRYYEQYF.

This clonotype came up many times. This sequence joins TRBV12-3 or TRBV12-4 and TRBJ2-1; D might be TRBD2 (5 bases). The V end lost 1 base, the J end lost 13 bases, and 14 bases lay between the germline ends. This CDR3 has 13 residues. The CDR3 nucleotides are TGTGCCAGCAGTTTAGTCCCGAATACGGGACAGTTCTTC. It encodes CASSLVPNTGQFF.

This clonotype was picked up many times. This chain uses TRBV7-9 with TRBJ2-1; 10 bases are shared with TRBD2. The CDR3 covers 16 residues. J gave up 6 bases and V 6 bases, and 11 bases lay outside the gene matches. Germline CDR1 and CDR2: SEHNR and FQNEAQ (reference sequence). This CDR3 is CASRPGLAGVGNEQFF. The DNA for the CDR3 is TGTGCCAGCAGACCAGGCCTAGCGGGAGTAGGCAATGAGCAGTTCTTC.

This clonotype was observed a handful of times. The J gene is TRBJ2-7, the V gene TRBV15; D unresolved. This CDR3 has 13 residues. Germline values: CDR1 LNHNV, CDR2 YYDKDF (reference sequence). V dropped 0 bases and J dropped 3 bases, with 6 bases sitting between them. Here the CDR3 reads CATSRDRLYEQYF. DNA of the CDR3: TGTGCCACCAGCAGAGATAGGCTCTACGAGCAGTACTTC.

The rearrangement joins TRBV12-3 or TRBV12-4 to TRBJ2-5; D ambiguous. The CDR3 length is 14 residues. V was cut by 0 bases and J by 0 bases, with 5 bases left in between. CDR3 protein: CASSLAQHQETQYF. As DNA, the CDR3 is TGTGCCAGCAGTTTAGCCCAACACCAAGAGACCCAGTACTTC.